This TCR beta chain was captured in a study of CD8+ T cells in alopecia areata. Overall study findings and caveats: Resident alphabeta T cells of normal skin are also sequenced in scalp samples.

This clone has more than one count but fewer than ten. The antigen is undetermined. Collection of lesional scalp punch biopsies and peripheral blood was performed in alopecia areata patients. From PBMCs, CD4+ and CD8+ T cells were sorted. From germline, CDR1 is MDHEN and CDR2 SYDVKM. The V and J ends lost 11 bases and 12 bases respectively, with 20 bases between them. The CDR3 sequence is 12 residues long. Extracted RNA was reverse transcribed into cDNA, the sequencing template. Clones were sequenced by immunoSEQ multiplex PCR, and TCRdb holds only the in-frame ones, with some missing. The sample lists fewer than 90,000 clones; roughly 47% were seen once.

Sequencing was done on a sample of NKG2D-high CD8+ T cells sorted from blood. The receptor was derived from a human donor with alopecia areata. V gene TRBV28 combines with J gene TRBJ2-1; tentative D call: TRBD2 (5 bases). The CDR3, as DNA: TGTGCCGTGCCATCTCGAGAGGGTGGGCAGTTCTTC. It specifies CAVPSREGGQFF.